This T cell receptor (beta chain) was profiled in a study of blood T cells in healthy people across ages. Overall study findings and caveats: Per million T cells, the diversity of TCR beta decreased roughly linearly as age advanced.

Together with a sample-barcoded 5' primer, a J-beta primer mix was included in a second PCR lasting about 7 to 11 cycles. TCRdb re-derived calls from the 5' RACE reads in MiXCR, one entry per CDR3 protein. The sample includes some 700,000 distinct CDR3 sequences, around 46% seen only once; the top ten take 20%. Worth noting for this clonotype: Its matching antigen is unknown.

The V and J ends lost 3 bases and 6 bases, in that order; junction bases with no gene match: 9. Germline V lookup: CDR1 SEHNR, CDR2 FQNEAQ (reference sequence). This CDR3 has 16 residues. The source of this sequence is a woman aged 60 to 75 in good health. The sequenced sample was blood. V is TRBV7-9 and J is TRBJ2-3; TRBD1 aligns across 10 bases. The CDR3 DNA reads TGTGCCAGCAGCTTCCTCCGGGACAGGGGCTCGGATACGCAGTATTTT. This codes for CASSFLRDRGSDTQYF. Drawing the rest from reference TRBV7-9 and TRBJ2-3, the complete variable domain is DTGVSQNPRHKITKRGQNVTFRCDPISEHNRLYWYRQTLGQGPEFLTYFQNEAQLEKSRLLSDRFSAERPKGSFSTLEIQRTEQGDSAMYLCASSFLRDRGSDTQYFGPGTRLTVL.